Here is one T cell receptor beta chain with its context. Under the authors' procedure: Researchers report that nucleated cell counts were estimated from reference gene primer amplification. Produced via immunoSEQ multiplex PCR; TCRdb's table is partial and in-frame only. That table gives V, J and clone size, and the DNA gave D and trimming. The sample shows 25,000 or so clones, 85% to 95% of them seen only once. The data belong to a study of blood T cell repertoires in COVID-19. Study summary: COVID-19 samples, acute and convalescent, were from the United States, Italy and Spain. From T cells, B-cell-depleted T cells, or PBMCs came the material, which was cDNA or gDNA.

Germline CDR1 reads MNHEY; CDR2 reads SMNVEV (reference sequence). The CDR3 is made up of 15 amino acids. The V end was cut by 5 bases, the J end by 4 bases, with 17 bases between. Sequencing input: peripheral blood. The chain recombines TRBV27 with TRBJ1-2; D possibly corresponds to TRBD1 (6 bases). The sequence came from a woman in her 50s with active COVID-19. In nucleotides, the CDR3 is TGTGCCAGCAGTACCATACAGGGAAGGGGCTATGGCTACACCTTC. Protein: CASSTIQGRGYGYTF.